These 27 T cell receptor beta chains share one sample of origin, sequenced in a study of identical twins. TCRdb called the 5' RACE reads again in MiXCR, with one record for every CDR3 protein. In the table there are about 690,000 distinct CDR3 sequences, around 5.7% of which are singletons. The sequenced sample was naive T cells sorted from blood. The source of these receptors is a man in his late teens or twenties in good health.

This clonotype was detected ten times or more. The chain uses TRBV10-3 and TRBJ1-5; D unclear. The CDR3 length is 16 residues. Germline lookup yields CDR1 ENHRY and CDR2 SYGVKD. Trimming took 3 bases from V and 0 from J, leaving 12 bases between them. CDR3 DNA sequence: TGTGCCATCAGTGAAAGGGCAGCCGATAGCAATCAGCCCCAGCATTTT. Residues: CAISERAADSNQPQHF.

The V call is TRBV7-2, the J call TRBJ1-5; no reliable D call. Looked up from germline, CDR1 is SGHTA and CDR2 is FQGNSA. The CDR3 spans 12 residues. Trimming pared 4 bases from V and 13 bases from J, leaving 14 bases between. The DNA of the CDR3 is TGTGCCAGCAGCTCAGTGGATGGCGGGCAGCATTTT. It encodes CASSSVDGGQHF. Variable domain in full (rest from reference TRBV7-2 and TRBJ1-5): GAGVSQSPSNKVTEKGKDVELRCDPISGHTALYWYRQSLGQGLEFLIYFQGNSAPDKSGLPSDRFSAERTGGSVSTLTIQRTQQEDSAVYLCASSSVDGGQHFGDGTRLSIL.

There are many counts of this clonotype. The CDR3 DNA is TGTGCCAGCAAACTGCAGACAGGGTTTTTAGACAATGAGCAGTTCTTC. Its protein is CASKLQTGFLDNEQFF. This chain connects TRBV6-2 or TRBV6-3 to TRBJ2-1; 7 nucleotides match TRBD1. Per the germline V gene, CDR1 is MNHEY and CDR2 is SVGEGT. V lost 7 bases and J lost 5; bases outside the gene matches: 14. CDR3 size: 16 residues.

This clonotype was picked up a small number of times. The chain carries TRBV5-1 and TRBJ2-1; 9 nucleotides match TRBD2. With 4 bases clipped from V and 2 bases from J, the junction kept 4 bases outside the gene matches. This CDR3 contains 15 residues. Germline-derived CDR1 and CDR2 are SGHRS and YFSETQ. CDR3 coding DNA: TGCGCCAGCAGCAATAGCGGGAGCACCTACAATGAGCAGTTCTTC. Translating gives CASSNSGSTYNEQFF.

The chain's CDR3 is CATSDSLAGAGELFF. In nucleotides, the CDR3 is TGTGCCACCAGTGATTCACTGGCGGGAGCCGGGGAGCTGTTTTTT. The rearrangement joins TRBV24-1 to TRBJ2-2, with 7 bases matching TRBD2. The CDR3 runs 15 residues. Germline V lookup: CDR1 KGHDR, CDR2 SFDVKD. After removal of 2 bases from V and 6 bases from J, the junction contained 5 bases not matched to a gene.

The rearrangement joins TRBV5-1 to TRBJ1-5, with D uncertain. This CDR3 contains 16 residues. Trimming stripped 0 bases from V and 5 bases from J, with 15 bases between. Germline V gives CDR1 SGHRS, CDR2 YFSETQ. The chain's CDR3 is CASSLGPAGPDQPQHF. CDR3 nucleotide sequence: TGCGCCAGCAGCTTGGGGCCAGCTGGCCCTGATCAGCCCCAGCATTTT.

The gene calls are TRBV7-3 and TRBJ2-3; D is unclear. This CDR3 spans 15 amino acids. The V gene lost 1 base and the J gene lost 0 bases, with 8 bases spanning the gap. CDR1 is SGHTA and CDR2 is FQGTGA in the germline V gene. The CDR3 coding sequence is TGTGCCAGCAGCTTAATCGACGGAAGCACAGATACGCAGTATTTT. It codes for CASSLIDGSTDTQYF.

This clonotype was counted at least ten times. This chain joins TRBV21-1 and TRBJ1-5; TRBD1 is taken as the D call from the table, unchecked against the DNA. TRBV21-1 is annotated as a pseudogene. This CDR3 is built from 14 residues. CDR3 DNA: TGTGCCAGCAGCAAAGGACAGATACTCGGCCCCCAGCATTTT. Protein product: CASSKGQILGPQHF.

This clonotype was seen repeatedly, ten times or more. The V and J genes are TRBV24-1 and TRBJ2-1; TRBD2 might be the D (6 bases). V shed 4 bases and J shed 0 bases, with 15 bases lying between them. Germline CDR1 is KGHDR and CDR2 is SFDVKD. The CDR3 runs 17 residues. CDR3 DNA: TGTGCCACCAGTGAAAGGGCTAGCGTAAGCTCCTACAATGAGCAGTTCTTC. Amino acid sequence: CATSERASVSSYNEQFF.

This clonotype was counted a few times. V is TRBV4-3 and J is TRBJ2-7; D remains unclear. V lost 4 bases and J 6 bases, leaving 16 bases between the germline ends. Germline V gene sequence: CDR1 LGHNA, CDR2 YSLEER. The CDR3 extends over 14 amino acids. The CDR3 DNA sequence: TGCGCCAGCAGCCGAGAGCCTGGGCTCTCCGAGCAGTACTTC. The encoded protein is CASSREPGLSEQYF.

This clonotype was found many times. V usage is TRBV12-3 or TRBV12-4 and J usage is TRBJ1-2; perhaps TRBD1 as D (5 bases). Trimming left V 6 bases short and J 3 bases short, with 14 bases between. CDR3 size: 14 residues. As DNA, the CDR3 is TGTGCCAGCAGCCTGCGTGGGGGGTACTATGGCTACACCTTC. It yields the protein CASSLRGGYYGYTF.

This clonotype was picked up a small number of times. The gene calls are TRBV4-1 and TRBJ2-3, with D hard to call. The V end lost 2 bases, the J end lost 2 bases, and 8 bases lay between the germline ends. This CDR3 contains 14 residues. CDR1 and CDR2 (germline): MGHRA, YSYEKL. The CDR3 nucleotides read TGCGCCAGCAGCCAAAGGCAGTTCACAGATACGCAGTATTTT. It encodes CASSQRQFTDTQYF.

This clonotype has at least ten counts. Here the CDR3 reads CASSSEERGLYEQYF. As DNA, the CDR3 is TGCGCCAGCAGCTCAGAAGAAAGGGGGCTCTACGAGCAGTACTTC. The rearrangement joins TRBV5-1 to TRBJ2-7; 7 bases align to TRBD1. The CDR3 has 15 residues. V lost 3 bases and J lost 3; bases outside the gene matches: 9. Germline V gene lookup returns CDR1 SGHRS and CDR2 YFSETQ. The whole variable domain, remainder taken from reference TRBV5-1 and TRBJ2-7, is KAGVTQTPRYLIKTRGQQVTLSCSPISGHRSVSWYQQTPGQGLQFLFEYFSETQRNKGNFPGRFSGRQFSNSRSEMNVSTLELGDSALYLCASSSEERGLYEQYFGPGTRLTVT.

This clonotype has ten or more counts. V gene TRBV12-3 or TRBV12-4 combines with J gene TRBJ2-1; D may be TRBD2 (5 bases). CDR3 length equals 14 residues. Trimming left V 1 base short and J 4 bases short, with 8 bases between. The CDR3 coding sequence is TGTGCCAGCAGTTTAGTGGTAGCGTACAATGAGCAGTTCTTC. Its translation is CASSLVVAYNEQFF.

The chain is built from TRBV19 and TRBJ1-1; D call uncertain. Trimming shortened V by 4 bases and J by 4 bases, and 7 bases separated the two germline ends. The germline gives CDR1 LNHDA, CDR2 SQIVND (reference sequence). This CDR3 region has 12 residues. CDR3 loop: CASSSRSTEAFF. As DNA, the CDR3 is TGTGCCAGTAGTAGCCGCTCCACTGAAGCTTTCTTT.

The sample holds many counts of this clonotype. This rearrangement joins TRBV27 to TRBJ2-3; no definite D call. Germline V gene sequence: CDR1 MNHEY, CDR2 SMNVEV (reference sequence). The CDR3 is 14 residues long. V was trimmed by 7 bases and J by 5 bases, leaving 16 bases between them. For the CDR3, the DNA is TGTGCCAGCACTAGAGGAAGTTTTGAAGATACGCAGTATTTT. It is translated as CASTRGSFEDTQYF.

The chain links TRBV2 to TRBJ2-7; D is unclear. The germline V gene encodes CDR1 SNHLY and CDR2 FYNNEI. The CDR3 extends over 13 amino acids. Trimming took off 6 bases at V and 2 bases at J, with 11 bases between the two ends. The CDR3 DNA sequence: TGTGCCAGCAGGGTGGGCCCCCCCTACGAGCAGTACTTC. Residues: CASRVGPPYEQYF.

This clonotype was seen more than once but under ten times. The chain links TRBV4-2 to TRBJ2-7; D is ambiguous. CDR1 is LGHNA, CDR2 YNFKEQ, per germline. Between the trimmed V and J ends, which lost 0 bases and 6 bases, there was a span of 9 bases. The CDR3 length is 13 residues. The CDR3: CASSQDTRGEQYF. The CDR3, as DNA: TGTGCCAGCAGCCAAGATACCAGAGGCGAGCAGTACTTC.

The gene calls are TRBV27 and TRBJ1-2; 8 bases map to TRBD1. J was trimmed by 6 bases and V by 2 bases; bases with no gene match: 5. CDR1 and CDR2 from the germline V gene are MNHEY and SMNVEV (reference sequence). The CDR3 runs to 14 residues. The CDR3, as DNA: TGTGCCAGCAGTTTAGCTCGGACAGGGAATGGCTACACCTTC. This gives the protein CASSLARTGNGYTF.

This clonotype was seen repeatedly, ten times or more. The chain joins TRBV5-5 to TRBJ1-1; 8 bases match TRBD1. Unmatched junction bases numbered 9, after V lost 3 bases and J lost 11 bases. Per the germline V gene, CDR1 is SGHKS and CDR2 is YYEKEE (reference sequence). The CDR3 is 13 amino acids. CDR3: CASSSPGGGRAFF. DNA for the CDR3: TGTGCCAGCAGCTCCCCAGGGGGCGGGCGGGCTTTCTTT.

This clonotype was counted between two and nine times. The chain has TRBV11-1 and TRBJ2-3; 10 bases agree with TRBD1. The germline CDR1 and CDR2 sequences are SGHAT and FQDESV (reference sequence). Germline trimming cut 6 bases from V and 0 bases from J; bases unmatched to any gene: 15. CDR3 length equals 19 residues. The CDR3 protein is CASSSRRDRGDRSTDTQYF. CDR3 coding DNA: TGTGCCAGCAGTTCCCGCCGGGACAGGGGCGATAGAAGCACAGATACGCAGTATTTT.

This clonotype was recorded a few times. The gene calls are TRBV14 and TRBJ2-6; D not resolved. The V end lost 0 bases, the J end lost 2 bases, and 11 bases lay between the germline ends. This CDR3 spans 17 amino acids. Germline CDR1 and CDR2: SGHDN and FVKESK. The DNA for the CDR3 is TGTGCCAGCAGCCAAGATCAAACTTGGGCTGGGGCCAACGTCCTGACTTTC. This translates into CASSQDQTWAGANVLTF.

This clonotype was detected only a few times. CDR3 DNA sequence: TGCAGTGCGGAAGCGGGAGTCGGTAACGAGCAGTACTTC. It encodes CSAEAGVGNEQYF. The chain is built from TRBV20-1 and TRBJ2-7; 8 bases line up with TRBD2. V shed 6 bases, J shed 5 bases, and the junction held 9 bases outside the gene matches. The germline CDR1 and CDR2 sequences are DFQATT and SNEGSKA (reference sequence). CDR3 size: 13 residues.

This clonotype was counted between two and nine times. The chain couples TRBV12-3 or TRBV12-4 to TRBJ2-7; D gene unclear. V was clipped by 8 bases and J by 7 bases, with 6 bases between them. CDR3 length: 9 residues. CDR3 sequence (DNA): TGTGCCAGCGGCCGGGAGCAGTACTTC. Its translation: CASGREQYF.

The chain recombines TRBV12-3 or TRBV12-4 with TRBJ1-1; TRBD1 might be the D (5 bases). CDR3 length: 16 residues. V gave up 4 bases and J gave up 0 bases, with 15 bases separating them. In nucleotides, the CDR3 is TGTGCCAGCAGTTCGGGGAGGGGCGCATTGAACACTGAAGCTTTCTTT. It codes for CASSSGRGALNTEAFF.

The J gene is TRBJ2-7, the V gene TRBV7-8; 7 positions agree with TRBD2. The V and J ends lost 5 bases and 0 bases, in that order; junction bases with no gene match: 7. The CDR3 length is 15 residues. Germline assignment: CDR1 SGHVS and CDR2 FQNEAQ. The CDR3 DNA is TGTGCCAGCAGCCATCGGGGGGACTTCTCCTACGAGCAGTACTTC. Translation gives CASSHRGDFSYEQYF.

This clonotype was picked up a small number of times. The chain couples TRBV15 to TRBJ2-7; 8 nucleotides align to TRBD1. This CDR3 has 16 amino acids. The trim removed 1 base at V and 0 bases at J, leaving 5 bases unmatched. Germline V gene data show CDR1 as LNHNV and CDR2 as YYDKDF (reference sequence). The CDR3 sequence is CATSRVTGATSYEQYF. Written as DNA, the CDR3 is TGTGCCACCAGCAGAGTGACAGGGGCCACCTCCTACGAGCAGTACTTC.